This T cell receptor beta chain appears in the sequencing data of a study of shared clonotypes between healthy human individuals (dated by TCRdb to the early 2020s). In terms of the full investigation: A couple of women and a few men aged 18 to 49 years were included in the cohort. Different laboratories and diverse techniques were used to prepare libraries and sequence TCR repertoires, to increase sequencing depth and limit assay-specific biases. Each donor's leukapheresis produced roughly between roughly 0.9 and 9 billion PBMCs. For each donor, CD4 naive and CD4 memory were each run on three plates, CD8 naive on two plates, and CD8 memory on one plate. Blood TCR repertoires of five healthy adults were deeply sequenced to estimate repertoire size and the extent of clonotype sharing between individuals. Paper-wide results and their limitations: Estimated clonotype richness was generally larger for naive than for memory subsets. When a handful of donors were compared, the shared fraction of clonotypes was around 5.1% for naive CD4, approximately 3.3% for naive CD8, 2% to 2.5% for memory CD4, and 0.3% to 0.5% for memory CD8. Compared with non-shared clonotypes, clonotypes shared by all four sorted-subset donors had higher generation probabilities. Based on pairwise subsampling, the degree of clonotype sharing among donors was expected to be affected by sequencing depth. The genetic and exposure-history diversity represented was limited by the small number of donors. Even with the large sequencing depth, rarefaction of the sorted-subset datasets indicated that sequencing was incomplete. Sampling was limited to blood, and TCR repertoires in tissue likely differ from TCR repertoires in blood.

The CDR3 sequence holds 17 residues, the cysteine and phenylalanine included. Left in the record is the CDR3 DNA by itself, 51 bases read in frame from the first base. TCR CDR3 regions were amplified from genomic DNA by multiplex PCR using the deep immunoSEQ assay. Genomic DNA extracted from each cell subset was distributed evenly over all wells of several immunoSEQ 96-well plates, and each plate served as one replicate. Each replicate PCR for sorted subsets received around 200 ng genomic DNA, equal to roughly 29,000 T cell genomes. The purified libraries were quantified using a Qubit 3.0 fluorometer, sized with a Bioanalyzer 2100, and then quantified again using the KAPA Library Quantification kit. A separate single-read 150-cycle Illumina NextSeq 550 flow cell was used to sequence each immunoSEQ 96-well plate. Per the original workflow: Because only junctional sequences without quality scores were contained in the immunoSEQ output, filtering matching that applied to full-length reads could not be performed. To assign V/J genes and CDR3, sequences were annotated using PyIR, a Python wrapper for IgBLAST v1.9, with IMGT germline references. Reads with weak V/J assignments (E-value above 1e-6), missing CDR3, stop codons, out-of-frame junctions, or ambiguous translated residues were removed. V3J clonotypes were defined as sequences sharing an identical inferred V gene, J gene, and CDR3 amino acid sequence. Percentage overlap between repertoires was computed as shared unique clonotypes divided by the size of the smaller repertoire. Three approaches were used to assess repertoire richness: RTK rarefaction, the Chao1 estimator, and Recon v2.1 estimates of unobserved clonotypes. Generation probabilities were computed with OLGA for all TCRbeta clonotypes obtained by the gDNA method from a few donors. Drawn from immuneACCESS, this table holds only the in-frame rearrangements with V and J called that TCRdb kept. Clones are partly lost; checked studies trace under half to an unresolved V gene and leave the rest unexplained. V and J calls and clone size follow that table, whereas D and trimming were derived from the DNA. Present in this sample are 550,000 to 750,000 clones, 92% of which were seen just once. The ten most abundant clones make up about 24% of the sample.

CD8 naive samples were CD45RO-negative cells positively selected for CCR7, giving a CD45RA+CCR7+ population that excluded TemRA cells. Healthy HIV-negative adults with no recently reported acute infections or vaccinations were included as donors. All donors were Caucasian adults living in Nashville, Tennessee, USA. Blood was collected by leukapheresis, and PBMCs were isolated by Ficoll-Histopaque density gradient centrifugation and then cryopreserved in liquid nitrogen vapor phase. Analytical flow cytometry was used to check the purity and quantity of every magnetically sorted T cell population. From each sorted fraction, genomic DNA was isolated and quantified by UV absorbance on a Nanodrop 2000c. As concerns this clone: Its antigen is still unknown. No qualities accompany the bases; no much larger clone lies one base away.

The TCR comes from a young man in good health. Sequenced material: naive CD8+ T cells sorted from blood. In the paper's terms, the cell subset or site label means: CD45RA+CCR7+. This chain is built from TRBV1 and TRBJ2-3; the table gives TRBD2 as D, unverified against the DNA. TRBV1 is tagged as a pseudogene. The DNA sequence is TGCACCAGCAGAGCGACTAGCGGGAGAAGGGGGGAGGATACGCAGTATTTT. Translation gives CTSRATSGRRGEDTQYF.